This TCR beta chain was obtained from a study of blood T cell repertoires in COVID-19. Per the original data handling: Reference gene primer amplification gave estimated nucleated cell counts. The assay was immunoSEQ multiplex PCR, and TCRdb's table has in-frame clones only and misses some. V and J calls and clone size follow that table, whereas D and trimming were derived from the DNA. The profile covers around 100,000 clones, with about 89% appearing a single time and around 2.9% taken by the ten largest. A Seattle source enrolled patients during active infection and followed them longitudinally. The V end was cut by 10 bases, the J end by 5 bases, with 12 bases between. Germline-derived CDR1 and CDR2 are LNHDA and SQIVND (reference sequence). The CDR3 totals 12 residues.

The chain carries TRBV19 and TRBJ1-3; maybe TRBD1 (6 bases). Material: peripheral blood. This clonotype was obtained from a man aged 50-59 years with COVID-19, enrolled during active disease. The CDR3 reads CATQQGRNTIYF. For the CDR3, the DNA is TGTGCCACCCAGCAGGGGAGAAACACCATATATTTT.